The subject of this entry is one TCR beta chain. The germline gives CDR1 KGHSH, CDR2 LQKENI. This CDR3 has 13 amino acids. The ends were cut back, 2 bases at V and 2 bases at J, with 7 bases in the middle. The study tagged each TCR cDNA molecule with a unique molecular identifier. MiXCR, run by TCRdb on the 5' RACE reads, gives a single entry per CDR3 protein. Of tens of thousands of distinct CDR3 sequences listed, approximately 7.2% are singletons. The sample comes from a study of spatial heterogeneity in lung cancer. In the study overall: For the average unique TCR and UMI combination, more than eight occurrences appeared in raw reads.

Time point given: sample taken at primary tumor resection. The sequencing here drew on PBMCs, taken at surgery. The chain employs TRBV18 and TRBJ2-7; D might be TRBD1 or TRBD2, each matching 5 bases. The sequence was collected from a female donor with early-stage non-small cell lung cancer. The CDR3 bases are TGTGCCAGCTCACCATGGGGGACCTACGAGCAGTACTTC. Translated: CASSPWGTYEQYF.